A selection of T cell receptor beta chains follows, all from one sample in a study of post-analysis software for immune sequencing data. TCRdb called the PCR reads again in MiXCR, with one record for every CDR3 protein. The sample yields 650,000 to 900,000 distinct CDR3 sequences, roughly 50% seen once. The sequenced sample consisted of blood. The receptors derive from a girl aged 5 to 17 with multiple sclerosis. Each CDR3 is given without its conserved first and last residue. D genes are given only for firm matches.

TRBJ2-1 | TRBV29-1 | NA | SVVGRGGNEQF
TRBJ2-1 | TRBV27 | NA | ASSSHGTRSNEQF
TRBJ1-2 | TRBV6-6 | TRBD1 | ASSYMTGTLNYGYT
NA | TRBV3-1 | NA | ASSQWGEQY
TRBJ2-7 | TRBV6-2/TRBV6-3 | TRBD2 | ASSYRILPLAASSPYEQY
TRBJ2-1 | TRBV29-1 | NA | SVRARTNNEQF
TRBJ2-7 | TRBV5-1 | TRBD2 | ATGLGAGGPYEQY
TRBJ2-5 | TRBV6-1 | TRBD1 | ASSEPTGGETQY
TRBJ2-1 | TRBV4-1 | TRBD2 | ASSPSGTSGYNEQF
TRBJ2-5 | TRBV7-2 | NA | ASSRGLAVETQY
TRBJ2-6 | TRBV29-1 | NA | SVLTVHSGANVLT
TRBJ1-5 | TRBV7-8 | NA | ASSLATWAENQPQH
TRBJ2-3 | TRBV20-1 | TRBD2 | SASSREKTDTQY
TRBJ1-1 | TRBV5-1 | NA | ASSPDPENTEAF
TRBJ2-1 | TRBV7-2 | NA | ASNPQGGWRKNEQF
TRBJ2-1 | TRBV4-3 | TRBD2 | ASSQDLGGEGF
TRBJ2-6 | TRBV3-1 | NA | ASSPYVAGPGANVLT
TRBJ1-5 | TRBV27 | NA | ASSLSGVGQPQH
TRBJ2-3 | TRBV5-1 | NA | ASRAGTSTDTQY
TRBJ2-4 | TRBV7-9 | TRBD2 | ASSLGGLAVAKNIQY
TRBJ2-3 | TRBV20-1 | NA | SARVPASTDTQY
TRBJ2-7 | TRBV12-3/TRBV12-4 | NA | ASSWGLGSSYEQY
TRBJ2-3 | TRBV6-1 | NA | ASGPGFGPDTQY
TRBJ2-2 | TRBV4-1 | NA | ASSQEGRGGELF
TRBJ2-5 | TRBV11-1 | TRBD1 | ASSSDRDGTQY
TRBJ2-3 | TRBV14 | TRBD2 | ASSQTAGGQRDTQY
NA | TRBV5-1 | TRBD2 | ASSPLAGGPFVSYNEQY
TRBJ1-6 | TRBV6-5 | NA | ASSRADLNSPLH
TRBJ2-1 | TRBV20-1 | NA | SQRPSYPLNNEQF
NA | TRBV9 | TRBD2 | ASSTPRPGLAVTYEQY
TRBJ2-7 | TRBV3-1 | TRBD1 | ASSPTGTGSSYEQY
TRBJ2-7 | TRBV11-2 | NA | ASTADAWAYEQY
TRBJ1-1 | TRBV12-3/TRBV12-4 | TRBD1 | ASSYRGPNTEAF
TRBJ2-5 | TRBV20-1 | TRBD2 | SASRLAGPQETQY
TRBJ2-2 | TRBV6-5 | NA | ASSSWTGNTGELF
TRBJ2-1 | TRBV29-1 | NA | SVGKVSYNEQF
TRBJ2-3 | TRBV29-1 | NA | SVVLGTSTDTQY
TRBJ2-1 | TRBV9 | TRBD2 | ASSGGSGSSYNEQF
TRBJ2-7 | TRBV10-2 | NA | ASSDRGTHYEQY
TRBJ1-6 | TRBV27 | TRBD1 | ASSVLSTGGDSPLH
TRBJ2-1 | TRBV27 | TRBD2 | ASSSRLAGGPNEQF
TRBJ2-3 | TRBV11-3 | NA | ASEGYGTDTQY
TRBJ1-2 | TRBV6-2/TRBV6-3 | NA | ASSYPGANYGYT
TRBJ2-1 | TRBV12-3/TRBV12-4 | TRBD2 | ASLKSLAGGSYNEQF
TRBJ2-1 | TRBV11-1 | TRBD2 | ASSWGGSRNEQF
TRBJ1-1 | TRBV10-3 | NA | AISESRAVEAF